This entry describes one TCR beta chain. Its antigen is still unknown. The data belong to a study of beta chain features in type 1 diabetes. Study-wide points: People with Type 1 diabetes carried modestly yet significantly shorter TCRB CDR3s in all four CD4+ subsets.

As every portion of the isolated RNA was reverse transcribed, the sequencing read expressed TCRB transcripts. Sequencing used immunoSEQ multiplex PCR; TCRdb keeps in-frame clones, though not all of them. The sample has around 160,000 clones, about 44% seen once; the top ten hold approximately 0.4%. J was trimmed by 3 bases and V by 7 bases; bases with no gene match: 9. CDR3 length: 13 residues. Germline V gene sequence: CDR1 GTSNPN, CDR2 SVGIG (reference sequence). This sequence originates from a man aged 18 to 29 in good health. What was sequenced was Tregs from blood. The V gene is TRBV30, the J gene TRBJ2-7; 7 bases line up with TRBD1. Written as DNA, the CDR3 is TGTGCCTTTGTCCTAGGGGGCGGCTACGAGCAGTACTTC. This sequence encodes CAFVLGGGYEQYF.